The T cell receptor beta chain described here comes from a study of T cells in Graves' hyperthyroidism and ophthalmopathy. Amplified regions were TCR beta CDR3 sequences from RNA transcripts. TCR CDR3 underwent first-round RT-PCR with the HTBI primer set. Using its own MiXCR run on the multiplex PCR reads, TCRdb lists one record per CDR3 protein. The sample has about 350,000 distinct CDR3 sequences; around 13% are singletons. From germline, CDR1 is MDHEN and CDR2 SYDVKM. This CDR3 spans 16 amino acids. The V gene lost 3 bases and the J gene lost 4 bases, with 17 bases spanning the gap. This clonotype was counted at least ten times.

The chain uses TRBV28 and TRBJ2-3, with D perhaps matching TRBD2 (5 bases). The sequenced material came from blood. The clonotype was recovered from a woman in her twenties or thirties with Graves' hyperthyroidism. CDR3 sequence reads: CASSFLLGRPADTQYF. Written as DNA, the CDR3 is TGTGCCAGCAGTTTTTTGCTGGGGAGACCGGCAGATACGCAGTATTTT.